Given below is one T cell receptor (beta chain) in context. Its antigen has not been determined. The record has no base qualities; no much larger clone is one base away. The roughly 39 donors, aged roughly 6 to 95 years, were systemically healthy Caucasian individuals from Russia. Each donor gave 8 to 10 milliliters of peripheral blood, drawn into EDTA-treated Vacutainer tubes. Ficoll-Paque density-gradient centrifugation was used to isolate PBMCs, with at least 6 million obtained per sample. Trizol reagent was used to extract total RNA from the PBMCs, yielding at least 6 micrograms per sample. For every donor, an aliquot of PBMCs went through flow cytometry to measure the percentages of naive CD45RAhigh/CD27high T cells. The data are from a study of blood T cells in healthy people across ages (dated by TCRdb to about 2015). For the study in its entirety: In model experiments, template switching captured about one uniquely barcoded TCR beta cDNA molecule for every two T cells. To avoid experimental bias, donors of different ages were spread randomly across the sequencing lanes. The study analyzed two additional independent replicas of 1 million unique cDNA reads from the same blood draw for two donors, one aged 18 to 29 and one aged 80 or older. Age-related changes in TCR beta repertoire diversity were measured in the study by deep sequencing normalized with unique cDNA molecular identifiers. Four age groups were formed from the donors: young (average roughly 15 years), middle-aged (roughly 38), aged (62) and long-lived (less than 85).

Via the germline V gene, CDR1 is SNHLY and CDR2 FYNNEI. The CDR3 goes from the cysteine to the phenylalanine over 15 residues. The sequence is cut down to CDR3 DNA, 45 bases in frame from base 1. From V the trimming removes 3 bases and from J it removes 5 bases, while the gene matches leave 7 bases of the junction unaccounted for. Library method: 5' RACE. Sequencing took place on an Illumina HiSeq 2500. A second about 6 to 11 cycle PCR used a sample-barcoded 5' primer and a J-beta primer mix. Each TCR beta cDNA molecule received a unique molecular identifier from a template-switch 5' adaptor carrying 12 random nucleotides. Each sample yielded at least 3 million CDR3-containing paired-end reads. The Mint cDNA synthesis kit, primed by a TRBC-specific oligonucleotide, was used to synthesize first-strand cDNA from all RNA. All cDNA was treated with uracil-DNA glycosylase and then went through a first 18-cycle PCR with the universal primers M1SS and BC2_uni_R. In the original analysis: For normalization, 1 million high-quality reads were randomly selected from each sample, with every read carrying a distinct molecular identifier. Reads sharing molecular identifiers were discarded rather than binned into consensus sequences. MiTCR, run with a Q25 quality threshold and the strictest error-elimination algorithm, handled CDR3 identification, clonotype clustering and error correction. A nonparametric unseen species model with Euler transformation was used to estimate a lower bound on total TCR beta diversity. TCRdb cleaned the public reads at Q25 with fastp, built clones with MiXCR and kept in-frame beta chains. A single entry per CDR3 protein holds the most common genes and DNA from its merged rows. The authors' filters were not applied to this entry. For this sample the table gives approximately 770,000 distinct CDR3 sequences, of which 58% were detected only once. The top ten constitute about 20% of the sample.

What the work shows at the level of the full study, not this receptor alone: Since profiling was done on bulk unsorted PBMCs, naive and antigen-experienced compartments could not be conclusively compared. Because the CMV infection status of the donors was unknown, age-related changes in expanded clonotypes may potentially have been confounded. Observed TCR beta diversity per million T cells fell roughly linearly with age, and a significant reduction was already apparent by age roughly 41. Estimates of total diversity based on one million sequenced T cells were regarded as lower bounds and as underestimates. The long-lived group showed more naive CD4+ T cells, fewer expanded clones and increased TCR diversity than the aged group, suggesting age selection. There was a strong correlation between observed TCR beta diversity and the percentage of naive T cells measured by flow cytometry.

This receptor was identified in a man aged 30 to 45 in good health. Source material: blood. The chain joins TRBV2 to TRBJ2-5; 9 junctional bases match TRBD2. The encoded CDR3 is CASSDTGTSLETQYF. The nucleotide sequence is given as TGTGCCAGCAGTGATACCGGGACTAGCCTTGAGACCCAGTACTTC.